Listed below are T cell receptor beta chains from one sample, sequenced in a study of blood T cell repertoires in COVID-19. The repertoire was sequenced with immunoSEQ multiplex PCR; TCRdb's copy has only in-frame clones and lacks some. Of about 310,000 clones listed, about 90% are singletons. Specimen: PBMCs or T cells enriched from blood (not recorded which). The receptors derive from a woman younger than 45 who had recovered from COVID-19. Both conserved end residues are part of each CDR3. D genes are given only for firm matches.

v_gene	j_gene	d_gene	CDR3nt	CDR3aa
TRBV18	TRBJ1-1	TRBD1	TGTGCCAGCTCACCATGGGACAGGGTGTCTGAAGCTTTCTTT	CASSPWDRVSEAFF
TRBV7-2	TRBJ2-5	TRBD2	TGTGCCAGCAGCTTGAAGAGCGGGAGTTTCGCAGAGACCCAGTACTTC	CASSLKSGSFAETQYF
TRBV7-9	TRBJ2-7	.	TGTGCCAGCAGCCGCTCAACGGGAATCAGCGAGCAGTACTTC	CASSRSTGISEQYF
TRBV5-8	TRBJ2-1	TRBD2	TGTGCCAGCAGCTCTGGACTAGCGGGAATAAATGAGCAGTTCTTC	CASSSGLAGINEQFF
TRBV18	TRBJ1-4	.	TGTGCCAGCTCACCAGGCCGGGAGGGAGTAGACGGTGAAAAACTGTTTTTT	CASSPGREGVDGEKLFF
TRBV29-1	TRBJ2-7	.	TGCAGCGTTGCGGAGGGAGGGAGAGGGGGTTGGCAGTACTTC	CSVAEGGRGGWQYF
TRBV6-5	TRBJ1-6	.	TGTGCCAGTCAGTCGGGGGGCTATAATTCACCCCTCCACTTT	CASQSGGYNSPLHF
TRBV5-1	TRBJ2-3	TRBD2	TGCGCCAGCAGCGGGAGGGGACTAGCGCTCACAGATACGCAGTATTTT	CASSGRGLALTDTQYF
TRBV9	TRBJ2-7	.	TGTGCCAGCAGCGTAGATGGAGGAGGGAGCGAGCAGTACTTC	CASSVDGGGSEQYF
TRBV6-5	TRBJ2-1	TRBD2	TGTGCCAGCAGTTACTCTAGCGGGAGGTTCAATGAGCAGTTCTTC	CASSYSSGRFNEQFF
TRBV6-5	TRBJ2-5	.	TGTGCCAGCAGTTACTCGATGGTGGACAGCCAAGAGACCCAGTACTTC	CASSYSMVDSQETQYF
TRBV5-4	TRBJ2-1	.	TGTGCCAGCAGCGGAAAACAGGGCCATGAGCAGTTCTTC	CASSGKQGHEQFF
TRBV18	TRBJ2-5	TRBD2	TGTGCCAGCTCACTACGGACTAGCGGGAGTGTTGGGGAGACCCAGTACTTC	CASSLRTSGSVGETQYF
TRBV3-1/TRBV3-2	TRBJ2-1	TRBD2	TGTGCCAGCAGCCAGCTACTCTCTTGGGAAGGGGGCACTAGCGGGACCAATGAGCAGTTCTTC	CASSQLLSWEGGTSGTNEQFF
TRBV27	TRBJ2-7	.	TGTGCCAGCAGTGGAAATACGCAGGGGCTGGTCTACGAGCAGTACTTC	CASSGNTQGLVYEQYF
TRBV24-1	TRBJ2-5	.	TGTGCCACCAGTGGAGTTAGTGGGGGCGGGGAGACCCAGTACTTC	CATSGVSGGGETQYF
TRBV9	TRBJ2-7	TRBD2	TGTGCCAGCAGCGCCCAGACTAGCGGGAGCAAAAACGAGCAGTACTTC	CASSAQTSGSKNEQYF
TRBV18	TRBJ1-1	.	TGTGCCAGCTCACCACCTCGCGGGGGCGGGACTGAAGCTTTCTTT	CASSPPRGGGTEAFF
TRBV27	TRBJ2-1	TRBD2	TGTGCCAGCAGCTATAGCGGGGCGACCTACAATGAGCAGTTCTTC	CASSYSGATYNEQFF
TRBV2	TRBJ2-1	TRBD2	TGTGCCAGCATGTTGCGCGGGAGGGCTTCGCAGTTCTTC	CASMLRGRASQFF
TRBV29-1	TRBJ2-2	TRBD2	TGCAGCGTTGGGGCAGCGGGGGACATTAACACCGGGGAGCTGTTTTTT	CSVGAAGDINTGELFF
TRBV10-3	TRBJ2-5	.	TGTGCCATCAGTGAGTCGAATTCCGGTCTAGAAGAGACCCAGTACTTC	CAISESNSGLEETQYF
TRBV11-1	TRBJ2-1	.	TGTGCCAGCAGCTTAACCACCGGACAGAGTCCGTTCTTC	CASSLTTGQSPFF
TRBV7-9	TRBJ1-4	.	TGTGCCAGCAGCCTAGAGACGGGTGTTGGCGAAAAACTGTTTTTT	CASSLETGVGEKLFF